This TCR beta chain is from a study of chemoradiotherapy in HPV16-positive cancers. Comments on this clone: Its antigen is currently unknown. The junction departs from germline at one end; a sequencing error may be responsible.

In germline, CDR1 is SSHAT, CDR2 FNYEAQ (reference sequence). CDR3 size: 14 residues. Regarding the study as a whole: In HPV16-positive patients, HPV-responsive T-cell expansion tracked better recurrence-free survival. Non-HPV-specific T cells did not expand in tumors during treatment, whereas candidate HPV-specific clones and E7-related motifs did.

Clones were read by immunoSEQ multiplex PCR, and TCRdb kept only the in-frame ones, dropping some. This sample has over 10,000 clones, with around 80% found just once. The sample was acquired from a patient who underwent chemoradiotherapy. This TCR was sampled from a human donor with HPV-associated anogenital cancer. The gene calls are TRBV7-7 and TRBJ2-1; D gene ambiguous. The CDR3 DNA reads as TGTGCTAGCAGTAACCCCGGCCGGCAGCACGAGCAGTTCTTC. This encodes CASSNPGRQHEQFF.